These T cell receptor beta chains were read from a single sample in a study of response to subunit inactivated influenza vaccine. MiXCR, applied by TCRdb to the RT-PCR reads, yields one record per CDR3 protein. The table lists fewer than 600,000 distinct CDR3 sequences, less than 7.5% of them singletons, with roughly 14% in the top ten. Sequenced material: PBMCs from blood, taken around 25 months after vaccination. These TCRs come from a man between 50 and 70 years old who received an inactivated influenza vaccine. Both conserved end residues are part of each CDR3. D genes are given only for firm matches. Part of the rows lack a size; the others show once, few, many or a class for expanded clones.

cdr3_nt,cdr3_aa,d_call,j_call,clone_size,v_call
TGCGCCAGCAAGAATCCAGTAATGGAGACCCAGTACTTC,CASKNPVMETQYF,NA,TRBJ2-5,many,TRBV5-1
TGTGCCAGCAGCTCCAAATTGGGTAACCAAGAGACCCAGTACTTC,CASSSKLGNQETQYF,NA,TRBJ2-5,few,TRBV5-4
TGCAGTGCTAGAGATCGGTCCCGGTCCCGCTACAATGAGCAGTTCTTC,CSARDRSRSRYNEQFF,NA,TRBJ2-1,many,TRBV20-1
TGTGCCATCAGCACCGGGACAGCTAACACCGGGGAGCTGTTTTTT,CAISTGTANTGELFF,TRBD1,TRBJ2-2,many,TRBV10-3
TGTGCCTCGGAGGACAGGGTGTACGAGCAGTACTTC,CASEDRVYEQYF,TRBD1,TRBJ2-7,NA,TRBV6-2/TRBV6-3
TGCAGTGCTAGTCAGCGGGGGTCGACCTACGAGCAGTACTTC,CSASQRGSTYEQYF,TRBD2,TRBJ2-7,NA,TRBV20-1
TGCAGTGCTCCTCTAGCGGGAGGGCCCTCGACCGGGGAGCTGTTTTTT,CSAPLAGGPSTGELFF,TRBD2,TRBJ2-2,NA,TRBV20-1
TGCAGTGCTAGTACCGGACAGGGGGCAATTGGAAACACCATATATTTT,CSASTGQGAIGNTIYF,TRBD1,TRBJ1-3,many,TRBV20-1
TGTGCCAGCAGCGTGCTAGCAAGGGTTGGGGAGACCCAGTACTTC,CASSVLARVGETQYF,NA,TRBJ2-5,NA,TRBV7-9
TGTGCCAGCAGCCAAGATGGGGCAGGGAGCTACGAGCAGTACTTC,CASSQDGAGSYEQYF,NA,TRBJ2-7,NA,TRBV4-2
TGTGCCAGCACCCACAACTCGGGACAGGGAAGTGAACTGTTTTTT,CASTHNSGQGSELFF,TRBD1,TRBJ1-4,NA,TRBV6-1
TGTGCCAGCAGTTTAGCGCCAAGCTCCTACAATGAGCAGTTCTTC,CASSLAPSSYNEQFF,NA,TRBJ2-1,NA,TRBV12-3/TRBV12-4
TGTGCCATCAGTGAGTCAGGGGGCGAGTCTGAAAAACTGTTTTTT,CAISESGGESEKLFF,TRBD1,TRBJ1-4,NA,TRBV10-3
TGCAGCGTTGGGGACAGGTACATGTCAAACATTCAGTACTTC,CSVGDRYMSNIQYF,TRBD1,TRBJ2-4,NA,TRBV29-1
TGTGCCAGCAGTAAGTGGACTAGCGAGGAGGGGCCCTCCTACAATGAGCAGTTCTTC,CASSKWTSEEGPSYNEQFF,TRBD2,TRBJ2-1,NA,TRBV27
TGTGCCAGCAGCCATCTTAGCGGGAGAGGCACCGGGGAGCTGTTTTTT,CASSHLSGRGTGELFF,TRBD2,TRBJ2-2,many,TRBV14
TGCGCCAGCAGCCCGGGGACAGGAAAAGACTACGAGCAGTACTTC,CASSPGTGKDYEQYF,TRBD1,TRBJ2-7,few,TRBV5-1
TGTGCCAGCAGCATAAGGACAGGAAATTACAATGAGCAGTTCTTC,CASSIRTGNYNEQFF,TRBD1,TRBJ2-1,NA,TRBV7-2
TGTGCCAGCAGCCAGACGACTAGCAGCTACAATGAGCAGTTCTTC,CASSQTTSSYNEQFF,TRBD2,TRBJ2-1,few,TRBV6-1
TGTGCCAGCAGCTCGGGACAAGGCGAGCAGTACTTC,CASSSGQGEQYF,NA,TRBJ2-7,many,TRBV4-2
TGCAGCGTAAAGTGGCTAGCGGGAGACGAGCAGTACTTC,CSVKWLAGDEQYF,TRBD2,TRBJ2-7,few,TRBV29-1
TGTGCCAGCAGCCAAGATCCCGGACTAGCGGGGGGGATGTTCTTC,CASSQDPGLAGGMFF,TRBD2,TRBJ2-1,NA,TRBV3-1
TGCGCCAGCAGCTTGGCCTGGACAGCGAGCACAGATACGCAGTATTTT,CASSLAWTASTDTQYF,NA,TRBJ2-3,NA,TRBV5-1
TGTGCCAGCAGCCAGGCCGGGACTAGCGGCTACAATGAGCAGTTCTTC,CASSQAGTSGYNEQFF,TRBD2,TRBJ2-1,many,TRBV4-2
TGTGCCTGGAGTGTATTAGATACGCAGTATTTT,CAWSVLDTQYF,NA,TRBJ2-3,many,TRBV30
TGTGCCAGCAGTGCCAGGGTGGATGAAAAACTGTTTTTT,CASSARVDEKLFF,NA,TRBJ1-4,few,TRBV5-6
TGTGCCACCAGCAGGGAGAATAGCAATCAGCCCCAGCATTTT,CATSRENSNQPQHF,NA,TRBJ1-5,NA,TRBV15
TGTGCCAGCAGTTTAGGAATCGGAGGGGAGCAGTACTTC,CASSLGIGGEQYF,NA,TRBJ2-7,few,TRBV12-3/TRBV12-4
TGCGCCAGCAGCTTGGTTGGCAGCCCCACTGAAGCTTTCTTT,CASSLVGSPTEAFF,NA,TRBJ1-1,many,TRBV5-1
TGCGCCAGCAGCAGAGGACAGGGGAACTACGAGCAGTACTTC,CASSRGQGNYEQYF,TRBD1,TRBJ2-7,many,TRBV5-1
TGCAGTGCTAGACAGGCAGGGTCGATCGCTGAAGCTTTCTTT,CSARQAGSIAEAFF,NA,TRBJ1-1,many,TRBV20-1